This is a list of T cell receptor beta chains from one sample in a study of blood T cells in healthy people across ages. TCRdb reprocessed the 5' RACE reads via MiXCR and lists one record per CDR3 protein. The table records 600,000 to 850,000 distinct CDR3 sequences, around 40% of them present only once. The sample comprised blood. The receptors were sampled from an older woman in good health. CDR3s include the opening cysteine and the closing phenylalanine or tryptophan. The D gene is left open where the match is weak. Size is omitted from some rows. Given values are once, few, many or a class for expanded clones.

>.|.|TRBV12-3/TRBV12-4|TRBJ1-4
TGTGCCAGTTCCGTAGGACTGGGGCAGGAAAAACTGTTTTTT
CASSVGLGQEKLFF
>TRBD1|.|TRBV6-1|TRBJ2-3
TGTGCCTGCAGGGCCGGGACAGGGAACACAGATACGCAGTATTTT
CACRAGTGNTDTQYF
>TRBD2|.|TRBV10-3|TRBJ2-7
TGTGCCATCAGCCTCAGGACTAGTCGGGAATACAATGAGCAGTACTTC
CAISLRTSREYNEQYF
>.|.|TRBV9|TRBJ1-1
TGTGCCAGCAGCGTAAAGTTGAACACTGAAGCTTTCTTT
CASSVKLNTEAFF
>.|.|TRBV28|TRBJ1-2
TGTGCCAGCAGTTCGAACGCCGGGACATATGGCTATGGCTGCACCTTC
CASSSNAGTYGYGCTF
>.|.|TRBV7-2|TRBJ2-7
TGTGCCAGCAGCGCCCGTAGGGTGTCCTACGAGCAGTACTTC
CASSARRVSYEQYF
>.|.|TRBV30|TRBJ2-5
TGTGCCTGCGCCCCCCACAATGAGCAGTACTTC
CACAPHNEQYF
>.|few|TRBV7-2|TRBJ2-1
TGTGCCAGCAGCTTTTCAGGGGGAGGGTACAATGAGCAGTTCTTC
CASSFSGGGYNEQFF
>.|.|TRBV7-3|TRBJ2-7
TGTGCCAGCAGCAAGCACGGGGGACCCTCCTCCTACGAGCAGTACTTC
CASSKHGGPSSYEQYF
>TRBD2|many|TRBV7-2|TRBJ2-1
TGTGCCAGCAGTCACGGTAGCGGGGGGGCCAATGAGCAGTTCTTC
CASSHGSGGANEQFF
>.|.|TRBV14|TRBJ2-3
TGTGCCAGCAGCCGATTAGGACACCAAGCAGATGCGCAGTATTTT
CASSRLGHQADAQYF
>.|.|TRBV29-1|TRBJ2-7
TGCAGCGTTGAAAAAGCCTACGAGCAGTACTTC
CSVEKAYEQYF
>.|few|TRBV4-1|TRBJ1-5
TGCGCCAGCAGCCTCCAAATCCCAGCGGGAGCCGATTCATGGCCCCAGCATTTT
CASSLQIPAGADSWPQHF
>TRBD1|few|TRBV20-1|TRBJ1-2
TGCAGTGCTAGAGATAGGACAGGGTACTATGGCTACACCTTC
CSARDRTGYYGYTF
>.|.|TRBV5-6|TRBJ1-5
TGTGCCAGCAGCTGGAAGGGGGTGGGCAATCAGCCCCAGCATTTT
CASSWKGVGNQPQHF
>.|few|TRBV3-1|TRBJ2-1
TGTGCCAGCACTGACAGCTCCTACAATGAGCAGTTCTTC
CASTDSSYNEQFF
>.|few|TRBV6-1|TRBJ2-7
TGTGCCAGCAGGCCTAACAGTGGTTCCTACGAGCAGTACTTC
CASRPNSGSYEQYF
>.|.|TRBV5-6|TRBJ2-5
TGTGCCAGCAGCACCTGGACACGGGAGCAGTACTTC
CASSTWTREQYF
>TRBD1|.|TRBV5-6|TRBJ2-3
TGTGCCAGCAGCTTTAGACAGGGGTCAGATACGCAGTATTTT
CASSFRQGSDTQYF
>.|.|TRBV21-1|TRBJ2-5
TGTGCCAGCAGACCGGGTACCCAGTACTTC
CASRPGTQYF
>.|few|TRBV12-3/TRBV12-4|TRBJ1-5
TGTGCCAGCAGTCCACAACAGGAGCCCCAGCATTTT
CASSPQQEPQHF
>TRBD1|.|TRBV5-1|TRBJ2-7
TGCGCCAGCAGCTTGGTCGACAGGGGGCTCGAGCAGTACTTC
CASSLVDRGLEQYF
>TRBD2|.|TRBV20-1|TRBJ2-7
TGCAGTGCTAACCCAGGGACTAGCGGTTCCTACGAGCAGTACTTC
CSANPGTSGSYEQYF
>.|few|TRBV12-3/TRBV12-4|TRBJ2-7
TGTGCCAGCAGAAAAGGGAGCTCCTACGAGCAGTACTTC
CASRKGSSYEQYF
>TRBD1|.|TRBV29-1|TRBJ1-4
TGCAGCGTTCAATCAGGGGGTAATGAAAAACTGTTTTTT
CSVQSGGNEKLFF
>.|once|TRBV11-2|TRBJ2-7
TGTGCCAGCAGCTCAGTCAGGGGACACTTGTACGAGCAGTACTTC
CASSSVRGHLYEQYF
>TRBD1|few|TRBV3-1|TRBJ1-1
TGTGCCAGCAACCCACAGGGGGCAACGCAACAAGCTTTCTTT
CASNPQGATQQAFF
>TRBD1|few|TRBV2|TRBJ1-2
TGTGCCAGACGGACAGGGGCGTATGGCTACACCTTC
CARRTGAYGYTF
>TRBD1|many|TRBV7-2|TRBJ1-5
TGTGCCAGCAGCTTACAGGACAGGGGGAGCAATCAGCCCCAGCATTTT
CASSLQDRGSNQPQHF
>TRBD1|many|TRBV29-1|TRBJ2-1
TGCAGCGTTGCAGGACAGGGGGTTGGTGAGCAGTTCTTC
CSVAGQGVGEQFF
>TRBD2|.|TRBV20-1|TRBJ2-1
TGCAGTGCTAAGACTAGCGGGAGCTTTAATGAGCAGTTCTTC
CSAKTSGSFNEQFF
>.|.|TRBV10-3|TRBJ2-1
TGTGCCATCAGTGAAGGTTTGGGCGTGTCCTACAATGAGCAGTTCTTC
CAISEGLGVSYNEQFF
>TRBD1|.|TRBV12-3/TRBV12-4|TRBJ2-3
TGTGCCAGCAGTTTATACGAGACAGGGACGGATACGCAGTATTTT
CASSLYETGTDTQYF
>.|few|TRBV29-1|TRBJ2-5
TGCAGCGTCGGAGAGGGGAACCAAGAGACCCAGTACTTC
CSVGEGNQETQYF
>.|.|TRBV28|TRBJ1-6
TGTGCCAGCAAAGGGGGGCAAGGAAATTCACCCCTCCACTTT
CASKGGQGNSPLHF
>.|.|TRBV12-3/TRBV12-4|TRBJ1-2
TGTGCCAGCAGTTTTTATTTCGATCTCAACTATGGCTACACCTTC
CASSFYFDLNYGYTF